The 15 T cell receptor beta chains given below trace back to one sample, sequenced in a study of low-dose radiotherapy and immunotherapy resistance in tumors. TRAV- and TRBV-specific primers were used for first-strand cDNA, which covered alpha and beta chains. TCR amplification ran 15 to 25 PCR cycles using constant-region and V-primer adapter primers. Via MiXCR, TCRdb re-called the reads, giving one row per CDR3 protein. The sample carries 6,600 or so distinct CDR3 sequences, roughly 80% recorded once. Every receptor here comes from a human donor with advanced metastatic prostate, ovarian, gallbladder or colorectal cancer (not recorded which). This table probably holds off-target reads from a library built for another chain.

For the CDR3, the DNA is TGTGCCAGCAGTTACGACGGGGATCAGCCCCAGCATTTT. Translated: CASSYDGDQPQHF. J is TRBJ1-5 and V is TRBV6-2 or TRBV6-3; D gene ambiguous. The V and J ends lost 2 bases and 5 bases respectively, with 7 bases between them. The germline gives CDR1 MNHEY, CDR2 SVGEGT. The length of the CDR3 is 13 residues.

This clonotype was picked up one time. The chain has TRBV7-9 and TRBJ2-1; 7 bases map to TRBD2. Germline CDR1 and CDR2: SEHNR and FQNEAQ (reference sequence). The length of the CDR3 is 13 residues. V shed 7 bases and J 5 bases; nucleotides not matched to a gene: 5. The CDR3 nucleotides read TGTGCCAGCATGCCCGGGAGGAACAATGAGCAGTTCTTC. This codes for CASMPGRNNEQFF.

The chain employs TRBV15 and TRBJ2-7; 7 nucleotides align to TRBD2. Germline values: CDR1 LNHNV, CDR2 YYDKDF (reference sequence). CDR3 size: 12 residues. Losses at the gene ends were 8 bases for V and 4 bases for J; bases not matched to a gene: 5. CDR3 residues: CATGEREYEQYF. DNA for the CDR3: TGTGCCACCGGCGAGCGGGAATACGAGCAGTACTTC.

The chain is built from TRBV29-1 and TRBJ1-1, with D tentatively TRBD1 (5 bases). Per the germline V gene, CDR1 is SQVTM and CDR2 is ANQGSEA. CDR3 length equals 13 residues. V lost 8 bases to trimming and J lost 5 bases, with 18 bases between them. The CDR3 region has the DNA TGCAGCACCCCGGGGGGTGGGGGTACTGAAGCTTTCTTT. Protein sequence: CSTPGGGGTEAFF.

This clonotype showed up just a few times. The J gene is TRBJ2-3, the V gene TRBV18; 12 bases fit TRBD2. Looked up from germline, CDR1 is KGHSH and CDR2 is LQKENI. Trimming took 0 bases from V and 3 from J; bases not matched to a gene: 10. The CDR3 runs 19 residues. The CDR3 DNA sequence: TGTGCCAGCTCACCACCAACTAGCGGGGGGCCAGATCCAACAGATACGCAGTATTTT. It is translated as CASSPPTSGGPDPTDTQYF.

Only a few counts were recorded for this clonotype. The chain couples TRBV12-3 or TRBV12-4 to TRBJ1-3; D not certain. The CDR3 length is 11 residues. The V gene lost 6 bases and the J gene lost 3 bases, with 3 bases spanning the gap. CDR3 sequence (DNA): TGTGCCAGCAGGATTGGAAACACCATATATTTT. It is translated as CASRIGNTIYF.

This rearrangement joins TRBV10-2 to TRBJ1-6; no firm D call. The V end lost 0 bases, the J end lost 9 bases, and 3 bases lay between the germline ends. The CDR3 runs 12 residues. Germline V gene sequence: CDR1 WSHSY, CDR2 SAAADI. The chain's CDR3 is CASSESVSPLHF. The CDR3 DNA sequence: TGCGCCAGCAGTGAGTCTGTTTCACCCCTCCACTTT.

CDR3 sequence (DNA): TGTGCCAGCAGCTTAATCTTTGGTCCTAACACTGAAGCTTTCTTT. It is translated as CASSLIFGPNTEAFF. The rearrangement uses TRBV11-2 and TRBJ1-1; D is unresolved. V was clipped by 2 bases and J by 2 bases, with 12 bases between them. The germline gives CDR1 SGHAT, CDR2 FQNNGV. This CDR3 comprises 15 residues.

Notes on this clonotype: Germline is not matched at one junction end, which may reflect a read error. This rearrangement joins TRBV7-2 to TRBJ2-4; weak D call: TRBD1 (5 bases). Germline-derived CDR1 and CDR2 are SGHTA and FQGNSA. The CDR3 is 12 amino acids. The CDR3 coding sequence is TGTGCCAGCAGCTCAAATAGGGGATCTCGCATCTTC. It codes for CASSSNRGSRIF. Looking up the rest from reference TRBV7-2 and TRBJ2-4 gives the full variable domain: GAGVSQSPSNKVTEKGKDVELRCDPISGHTALYWYRQSLGQGLEFLIYFQGNSAPDKSGLPSDRFSAERTGGSVSTLTIQRTQQEDSAVYLCASSSNRGSRIFGAGTRLSVL.

The chain links TRBV12-3 or TRBV12-4 to TRBJ2-3; 8 positions match TRBD2. Trimming at V came to 9 bases and at J to 2 bases, leaving 7 bases not matched to a gene. This CDR3 is 14 amino acids long. CDR3 loop: CASTLAEHTDTQYF. The DNA of the CDR3 is TGTGCCAGTACACTAGCGGAGCACACAGATACGCAGTATTTT.

The CDR3: CASSQERGGYGYTF. The CDR3 DNA reads as TGCGCCAGCAGCCAAGAAAGGGGGGGCTATGGCTACACCTTC. The chain links TRBV4-1 to TRBJ1-2, with a possible D match to TRBD1 (6 bases). V shed 0 bases and J shed 4 bases, with 9 bases lying between them. The V gene's germline CDR1 is MGHRA and CDR2 YSYEKL. There are 14 residues in the CDR3.

The chain recombines TRBV7-3 with TRBJ2-2; 8 bases fit TRBD1. Losses at the gene ends were 2 bases for V and 6 bases for J; bases not matched to a gene: 5. This CDR3 has 15 amino acids. In germline, CDR1 is SGHTA, CDR2 FQGTGA. Here the CDR3 DNA reads TGTGCCAGCAGCTTAGCAGGGGGCTCGCCCGGGGAGCTGTTTTTT. Translating gives CASSLAGGSPGELFF.

V usage is TRBV6-8 and J usage is TRBJ1-1; 7 bases fit TRBD1. The germline V gene encodes CDR1 MNHGY and CDR2 SAAAGT. V lost 4 bases and J lost 1; bases outside the gene matches: 6. The CDR3 length is 15 residues. CDR3 coding DNA: TGTGCCAGCAGTTTCGCCCGGACAGGGAACACTGAAGCTTTCTTT. Translation gives CASSFARTGNTEAFF.

The chain combines TRBV13 with TRBJ1-6; no firm D call. Germline-derived CDR1 and CDR2 are PRHDT and FYEKMQ (reference sequence). The CDR3 contains 14 residues. V was shortened by 5 bases and J by 8 bases, with 13 bases between the two germline ends. CDR3 residues: CASSEYSSDSPLHF. The CDR3 DNA reads TGTGCCAGCAGCGAGTACTCGAGTGATTCACCCCTCCACTTT.

This clonotype is a singleton in its sample. The CDR3 here is CAISNNNQPQHF. CDR3 DNA sequence: TGTGCCATCAGTAACAACAATCAGCCCCAGCATTTT. This rearrangement joins TRBV10-3 to TRBJ1-5; D gene uncertain. The V gene's germline CDR1 is ENHRY and CDR2 SYGVKD. This CDR3 has 12 residues. The germline V and J ends were trimmed by 5 bases and 3 bases, with 5 bases remaining between them.